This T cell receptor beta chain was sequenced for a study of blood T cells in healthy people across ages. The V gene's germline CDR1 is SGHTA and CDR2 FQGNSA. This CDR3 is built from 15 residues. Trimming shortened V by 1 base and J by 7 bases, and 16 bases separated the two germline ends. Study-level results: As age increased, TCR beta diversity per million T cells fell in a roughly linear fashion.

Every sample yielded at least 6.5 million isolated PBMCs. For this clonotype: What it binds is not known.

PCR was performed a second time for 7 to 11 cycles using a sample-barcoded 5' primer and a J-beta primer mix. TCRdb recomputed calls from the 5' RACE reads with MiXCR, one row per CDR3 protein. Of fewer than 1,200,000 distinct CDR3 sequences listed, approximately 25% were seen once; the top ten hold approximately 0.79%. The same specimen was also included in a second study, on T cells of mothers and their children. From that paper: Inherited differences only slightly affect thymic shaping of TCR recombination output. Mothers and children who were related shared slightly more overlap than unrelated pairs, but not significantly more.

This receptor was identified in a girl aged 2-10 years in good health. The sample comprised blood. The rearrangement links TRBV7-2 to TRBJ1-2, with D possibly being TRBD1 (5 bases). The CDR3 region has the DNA TGTGCCAGCAGCTTAGGGTCAGGGAATCAAGGTGGCTACACCTTC. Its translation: CASSLGSGNQGGYTF.